The rows below give T cell receptor beta chains drawn from one sample of a study of PD-L1 blockade in urothelial cancer. Clones were sequenced by immunoSEQ multiplex PCR, and TCRdb holds only the in-frame ones, with some missing. The table lists some 45,000 clones, around nine tenths of them singletons. This material consisted of PBMCs, taken around atezolizumab (anti-PD-L1) treatment. All receptors come from a donor at least 40 years old with urothelial cancer. CDR3s include the opening cysteine and the closing phenylalanine or tryptophan. Fields, in order: CDR3 length, D gene, V gene, clone size, J gene, CDR3 DNA, CDR3 protein. The D gene is left open where the match is weak. Clone size appears in some rows only: once, few, many, or a class for an expanded clone.

13	TRBD1	TRBV25-1	.	TRBJ2-3	TGTGCCAGCAGTGGGACAGGGTTGGATACGCAGTATTTT	CASSGTGLDTQYF
13	.	TRBV7-6	once	TRBJ1-5	TGTGCCAGCAGCTTAGGTCTGAGTCAGCCCCAGCATTTT	CASSLGLSQPQHF
17	TRBD2	TRBV25-1	.	TRBJ2-3	TGTGCCAGCAGTGAATGGGGTCGCGGGAGTGGCACAGATACGCAGTATTTT	CASSEWGRGSGTDTQYF
15	TRBD1	TRBV5-4	.	TRBJ2-7	TGTGCCAGCAGCCCCGGACAGGGGAGCTCCTACGAGCAGTACTTC	CASSPGQGSSYEQYF
16	.	TRBV27	.	TRBJ2-2	TGTGCCAGCAGTTCGTACAGGGGGGGAGGGACCGGGGAGCTGTTTTTT	CASSSYRGGGTGELFF
15	.	TRBV6-6	.	TRBJ2-7	TGTGCCAGCAGTTACGTGGGGACTGATGGATACGAGCAGTACTTC	CASSYVGTDGYEQYF
11	TRBD1	TRBV12-5	.	TRBJ2-3	TGTGCTAGTGGGACAGGGAAAACGCAGTATTTT	CASGTGKTQYF
13	.	TRBV27	.	TRBJ2-1	TGTGCCAGCAGTTTAGGGCAATACAATGAGCAGTTCTTC	CASSLGQYNEQFF
17	TRBD2	TRBV19	.	TRBJ2-1	TGTGCCAGTAGTGGGGGGACCCTAGCGGGAGGGGGAAATGAGCAGTTCTTC	CASSGGTLAGGGNEQFF
13	.	TRBV10-3	.	TRBJ1-1	TGTGCCATCAGGGGGGGAGTCAACACTGAAGCTTTCTTT	CAIRGGVNTEAFF
14	TRBD1	TRBV6-1	.	TRBJ1-1	TGTGCCACCAGGACAGGGGCGATGAACACTGAAGCTTTCTTT	CATRTGAMNTEAFF
23	.	TRBV7-3	.	TRBJ2-1	TGTGCCAGCAGCTTAAGGCGGCTAGGTGGTTGGGTGAAGGACCCCTCTCTCGCGGGTGAGCAGTTCTTC	CASSLRRLGGWVKDPSLAGEQFF
15	.	TRBV7-2	.	TRBJ1-4	TGTGCCAGCAGCTTAGGGGGCTTGTGGGGAGAAAAACTGTTTTTT	CASSLGGLWGEKLFF
17	.	TRBV7-9	few	TRBJ1-2	TGTGCCAGCAGCTTAGCTCGGGGAGACGGAACCCTCTATGGCTACACCTTC	CASSLARGDGTLYGYTF